This TCR beta chain was sequenced in a study of cytomegalovirus exposure and HLA in healthy donors. The CDR3 is made up of 16 amino acids. Germline V gene data show CDR1 as MGHRA and CDR2 as YSYEKL. Trimming took 0 bases from V and 7 from J, leaving 16 bases between them. PCR employed 60 Vbeta and 13 Jbeta primers. Repertoires were generated with immunoSEQ multiplex PCR, while TCRdb's copy carries only in-frame clones and drops some. There are a few hundred thousand clones in the sample; around 81% occur only once, and less than 9% lies in the top ten. The chain links TRBV4-1 to TRBJ2-1; D is possibly TRBD2 (6 bases). Material: PBMCs. This clonotype originated in a woman in her sixties in good health and CMV-seropositive. CDR3 residues: CASSQDRGGIRNEQFF. DNA for the CDR3: TGCGCCAGCAGCCAAGATCGGGGCGGGATCAGGAATGAGCAGTTCTTC.